The entry below gives a single TCR beta chain sequence along with its context. Its antigen is as yet unknown. This sample was included in a study of OX40 agonist ivuxolimab in advanced cancers. Study context: The group had a mean age of about 64 years, ranged from roughly 23 to 79, and was around 82% male. Study results and caveats: At doses 0.1 to 3.0 mg/kg, CD4+ and CD8+ clones expanded. Clonal expansion in partial responders at 0.1-3.0 mg/kg ranked among the lowest.

V was pared by 1 base and J by 15 bases, with 16 bases between. The CDR3 is made up of 13 amino acids. Germline CDR1 is SGHVS and CDR2 is FNYEAQ. TCRdb's copy holds only in-frame clones and misses some; the assay was immunoSEQ multiplex PCR. The sample includes 60,000 to 75,000 clones, 88% of them seen just once. Sample: CD4+ or CD8+ T cells sorted from blood, taken in a trial of the OX40 agonist ivuxolimab. The sequence derives from an adult with an advanced solid tumor such as melanoma, head and neck, liver or kidney cancer. This chain connects TRBV7-6 to TRBJ2-1, with a possible D match to TRBD2 (5 bases). The CDR3 nucleotides read TGTGCCAGCAGCTTAGGGGCTAGAGGGTCCCGGTTCTTC. Residues: CASSLGARGSRFF. Together with reference TRBV7-6 and TRBJ2-1, the CDR3 gives the full variable domain: GAGVSQSPRYKVTKRGQDVALRCDPISGHVSLYWYRQALGQGPEFLTYFNYEAQQDKSGLPNDRFSAERPEGSISTLTIQRTEQRDSAMYRCASSLGARGSRFFGPGTRLTVL.